This T cell receptor (beta chain) was captured by sequencing in a study of neurological immune-mediated disorders. This clonotype came up many times. Its target is not known. Germline CDR1 MGHRA, CDR2 YSYEKL. The CDR3 runs to 15 residues. V dropped 0 bases and J dropped 2 bases, with 11 bases sitting between them. Study-wide results and caveats: Expanded clones shared no CDR3 amino acid sequences across subjects, suggesting private repertoires in all groups.

Stated time point: longitudinal time-point 3. Source material was 2 million unsorted PBMCs, stored at -80 °C in RNAlater. By 5'RACE with 10-nucleotide random UMIs, the cDNA was made. TCRdb recomputed calls from the 5' RACE reads with MiXCR, one row per CDR3 protein. The sample has tens of thousands of distinct CDR3 sequences, 13% seen once. The V and J genes are TRBV4-1 and TRBJ2-7, with D possibly being TRBD1 (5 bases). This clonotype was sampled from a man aged 25-45 years in good health. Material: PBMCs. Written as DNA, the CDR3 is TGCGCCAGCAGCCAAGATCCGGCAGGGACCTACGAGCAGTACTTC. Translated, it gives CASSQDPAGTYEQYF.